This T cell receptor beta chain was identified during a study of CD8+CD57+ T cells in acquired aplastic anemia. With respect to this clonotype: Its antigen remains unidentified.

Germline lookup yields CDR1 MNHNS and CDR2 SASEGT. V was clipped by 5 bases and J by 9 bases, with 11 bases between them. The CDR3 is 12 residues long. Notes on the study in general: No significant patient-versus-control difference appeared in CD8+ Simpson's diversity.

Genomic DNA, serving as template, underwent TCR beta VDJ and CDR3 profiling. TCRdb ran MiXCR on the reads and lists one entry per CDR3 protein. The sample lists 100,000 to 150,000 distinct CDR3 sequences; 30% to 45% were seen once. In patients chosen for sequencing, flow cytometry had shown CD8+CD57+ cell expansion. There were no patients without severe acquired aplastic anemia. The chain has TRBV6-1 and TRBJ1-5; D may be TRBD1 (5 bases). The sequenced sample consisted of sorted CD4+, CD8+, or CD8+CD57+ T cells (not recorded which) from PBMCs. This TCR was recovered from a human donor with aplastic anemia. The CDR3 here is CASSPGARPQHF. In nucleotides, the CDR3 is TGTGCCAGCAGTCCCGGGGCAAGGCCCCAGCATTTT.